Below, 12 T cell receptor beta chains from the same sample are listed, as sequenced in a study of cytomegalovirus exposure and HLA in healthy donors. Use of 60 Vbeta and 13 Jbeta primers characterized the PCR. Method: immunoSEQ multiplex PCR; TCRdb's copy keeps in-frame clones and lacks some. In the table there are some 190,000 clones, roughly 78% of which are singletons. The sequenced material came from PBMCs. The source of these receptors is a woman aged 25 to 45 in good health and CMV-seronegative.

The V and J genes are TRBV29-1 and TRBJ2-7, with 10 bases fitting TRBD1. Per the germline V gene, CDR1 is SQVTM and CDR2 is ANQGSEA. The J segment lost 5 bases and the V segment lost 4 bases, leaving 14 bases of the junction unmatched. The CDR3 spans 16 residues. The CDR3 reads CSVGGPPGQGLHEQYF. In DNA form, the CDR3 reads TGCAGCGTTGGAGGTCCCCCGGGACAGGGGCTCCACGAGCAGTACTTC.

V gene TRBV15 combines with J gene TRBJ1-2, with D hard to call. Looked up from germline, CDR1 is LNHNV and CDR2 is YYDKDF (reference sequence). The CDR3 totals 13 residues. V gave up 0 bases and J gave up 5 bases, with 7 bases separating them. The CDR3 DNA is TGTGCCACCAGCAGAGATCTGGAGTATGGCTACACCTTC. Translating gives CATSRDLEYGYTF. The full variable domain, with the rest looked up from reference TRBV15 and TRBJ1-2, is DAMVIQNPRYQVTQFGKPVTLSCSQTLNHNVMYWYQQKSSQAPKLLFHYYDKDFNNEADTPDNFQSRRPNTSFCFLDIRSPGLGDTAMYLCATSRDLEYGYTFGSGTRLTVV.

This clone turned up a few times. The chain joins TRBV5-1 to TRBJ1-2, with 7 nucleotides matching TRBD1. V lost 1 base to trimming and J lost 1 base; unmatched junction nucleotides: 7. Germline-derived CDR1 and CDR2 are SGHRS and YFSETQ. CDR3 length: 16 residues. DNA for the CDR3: TGCGCCAGCAGCTTGATTCCAACAGGGGATAACTATGGCTACACCTTC. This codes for CASSLIPTGDNYGYTF.

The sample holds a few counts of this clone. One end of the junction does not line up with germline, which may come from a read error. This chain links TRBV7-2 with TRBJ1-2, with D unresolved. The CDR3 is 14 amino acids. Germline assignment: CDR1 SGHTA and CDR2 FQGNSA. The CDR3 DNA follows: TGTGCCAGCAGCCCGGGGTGGCGTCGCTATGGCTACCCCTTC. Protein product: CASSPGWRRYGYPF.

The chain's CDR3 is CAWSGVAGGPGETQYF. CDR3 coding DNA: TGTGCCTGGAGCGGTGTAGCGGGGGGGCCCGGGGAGACCCAGTACTTC. V and J are TRBV30 and TRBJ2-5, with 11 bases matching TRBD2. The germline gives CDR1 GTSNPN, CDR2 SVGIG (reference sequence). Trimming removed 3 bases from V and 5 bases from J; junction bases left unmatched: 11. The CDR3 has 16 residues.

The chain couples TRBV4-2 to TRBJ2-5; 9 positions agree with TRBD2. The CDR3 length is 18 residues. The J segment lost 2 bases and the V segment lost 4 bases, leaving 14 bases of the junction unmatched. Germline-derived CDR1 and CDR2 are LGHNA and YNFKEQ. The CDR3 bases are TGTGCCAGCAGCCTTCAGACGAGCGGGGGGACCTTACAAGAGACCCAGTACTTC. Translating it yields CASSLQTSGGTLQETQYF.

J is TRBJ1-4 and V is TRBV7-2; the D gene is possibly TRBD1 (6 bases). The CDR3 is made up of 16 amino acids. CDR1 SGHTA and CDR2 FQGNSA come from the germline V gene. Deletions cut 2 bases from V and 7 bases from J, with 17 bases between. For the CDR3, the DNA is TGTGCCAGCAGCTTAATATCGACAGGTGGGAGTGAAAAACTGTTTTTT. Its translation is CASSLISTGGSEKLFF.

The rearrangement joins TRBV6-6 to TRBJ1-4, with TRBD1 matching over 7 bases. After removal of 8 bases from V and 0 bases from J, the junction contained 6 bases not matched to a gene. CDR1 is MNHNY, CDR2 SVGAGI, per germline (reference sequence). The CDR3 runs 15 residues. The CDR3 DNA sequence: TGTGCCAGCCAGAGGGGGACAGCAACTAATGAAAAACTGTTTTTT. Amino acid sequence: CASQRGTATNEKLFF.

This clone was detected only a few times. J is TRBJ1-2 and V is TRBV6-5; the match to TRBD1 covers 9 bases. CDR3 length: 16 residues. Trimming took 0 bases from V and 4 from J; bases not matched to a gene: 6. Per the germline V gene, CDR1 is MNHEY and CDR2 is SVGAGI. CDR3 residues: CASSYSGTGQIYGYTF. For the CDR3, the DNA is TGTGCCAGCAGTTACTCGGGGACAGGGCAAATCTATGGCTACACCTTC.

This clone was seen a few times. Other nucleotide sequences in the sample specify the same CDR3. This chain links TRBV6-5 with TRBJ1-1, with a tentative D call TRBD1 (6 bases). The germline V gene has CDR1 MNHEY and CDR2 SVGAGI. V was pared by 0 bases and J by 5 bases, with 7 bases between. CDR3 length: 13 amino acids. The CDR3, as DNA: TGTGCCAGCAGTTACTCTACAGGGACTGAAGCTTTCTTT. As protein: CASSYSTGTEAFF.

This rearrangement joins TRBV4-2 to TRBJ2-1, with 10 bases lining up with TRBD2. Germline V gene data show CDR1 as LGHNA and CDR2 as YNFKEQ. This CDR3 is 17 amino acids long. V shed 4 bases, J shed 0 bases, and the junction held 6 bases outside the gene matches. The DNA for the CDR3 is TGTGCCAGCAGCCGACTACTAGCGGGGTCCTCCTACAATGAGCAGTTCTTC. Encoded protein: CASSRLLAGSSYNEQFF.

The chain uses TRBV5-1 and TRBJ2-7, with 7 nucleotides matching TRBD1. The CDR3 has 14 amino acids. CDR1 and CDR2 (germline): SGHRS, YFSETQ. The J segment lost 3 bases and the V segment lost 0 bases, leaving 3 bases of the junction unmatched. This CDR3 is CASSLAYRGYEQYF. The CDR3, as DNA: TGCGCCAGCAGCTTGGCTTACAGGGGCTACGAGCAGTACTTC.